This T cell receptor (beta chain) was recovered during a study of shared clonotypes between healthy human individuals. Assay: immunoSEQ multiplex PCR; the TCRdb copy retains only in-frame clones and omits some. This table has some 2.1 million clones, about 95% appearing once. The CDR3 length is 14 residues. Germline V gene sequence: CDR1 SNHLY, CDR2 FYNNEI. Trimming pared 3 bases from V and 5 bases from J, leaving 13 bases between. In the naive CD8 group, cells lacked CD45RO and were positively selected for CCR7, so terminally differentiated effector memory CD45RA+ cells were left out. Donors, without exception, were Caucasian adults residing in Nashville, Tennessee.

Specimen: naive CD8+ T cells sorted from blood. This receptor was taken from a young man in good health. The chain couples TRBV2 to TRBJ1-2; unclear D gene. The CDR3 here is CASSDGNQGYGYTF. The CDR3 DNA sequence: TGTGCCAGCAGTGACGGGAACCAAGGGTATGGCTACACCTTC.